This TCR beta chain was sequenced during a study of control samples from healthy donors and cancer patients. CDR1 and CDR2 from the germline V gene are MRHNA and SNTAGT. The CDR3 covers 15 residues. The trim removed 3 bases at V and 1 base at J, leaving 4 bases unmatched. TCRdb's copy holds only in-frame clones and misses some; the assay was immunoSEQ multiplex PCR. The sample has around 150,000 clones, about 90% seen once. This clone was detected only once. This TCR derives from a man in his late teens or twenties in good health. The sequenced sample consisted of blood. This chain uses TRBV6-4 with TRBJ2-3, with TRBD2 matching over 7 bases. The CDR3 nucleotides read TGTGCCAGCAGTGAGGTGGCGGGGGGCACAGATACGCAGTATTTT. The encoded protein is CASSEVAGGTDTQYF.